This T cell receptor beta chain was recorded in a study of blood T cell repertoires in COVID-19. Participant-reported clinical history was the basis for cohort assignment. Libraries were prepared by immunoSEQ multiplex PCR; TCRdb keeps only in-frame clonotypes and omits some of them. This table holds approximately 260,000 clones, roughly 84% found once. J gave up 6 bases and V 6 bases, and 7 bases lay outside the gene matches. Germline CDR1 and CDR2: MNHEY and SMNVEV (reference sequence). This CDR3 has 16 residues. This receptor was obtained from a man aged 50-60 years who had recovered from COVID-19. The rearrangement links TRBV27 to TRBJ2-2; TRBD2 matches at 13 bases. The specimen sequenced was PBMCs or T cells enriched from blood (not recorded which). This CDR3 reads CASRRLAGGWAGELFF. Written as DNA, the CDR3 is TGTGCCAGCAGGAGACTAGCGGGAGGTTGGGCCGGGGAGCTGTTTTTT.